The 25 T cell receptor beta chains in this list originate from one sample, sequenced in a study of Ad26.COV2.S vaccination and SARS-CoV-2 variants. Sample treatment: some 19 received Ad26.COV2.S at low or high dose, single or two shots; 5 received placebo; per-sample allocation not given. Samples came from day 63 after the first vaccine or placebo injection. Data came from immunoSEQ multiplex PCR; TCRdb stores just in-frame clones and leaves some out. The sample has fewer than 600,000 clones, about 89% seen once. The sequenced sample was peripheral blood, obtained in a trial of Ad26.COV2.S vaccine versus placebo. The source of these receptors is a person aged 18-60 years who received the Ad26.COV2.S COVID-19 vaccine or a placebo.

This chain connects TRBV5-4 to TRBJ1-2, with 12 bases matching TRBD1. The CDR3 spans 17 residues. J was trimmed by 2 bases and V by 4 bases; bases with no gene match: 9. Germline-derived CDR1 and CDR2 are SGHNT and YYREEE (reference sequence). CDR3 DNA: TGTGCCAGCAGCCCGGGACAGGGGGCATTCTGGAACTATGGCTACACCTTC. This encodes CASSPGQGAFWNYGYTF.

The chain combines TRBV9 with TRBJ2-2; the D gene is possibly TRBD2 (6 bases). This CDR3 spans 15 amino acids. Trimming removed 2 bases from V and 0 bases from J, with 8 bases in between. From germline, CDR1 is SGDLS and CDR2 YYNGEE. As DNA, the CDR3 is TGTGCCAGCAGCGTGGAGGGCACGAACACCGGGGAGCTGTTTTTT. As protein: CASSVEGTNTGELFF.

The genes are TRBV9 and TRBJ2-2; TRBD2 agrees at 11 bases. Germline V gene lookup returns CDR1 SGDLS and CDR2 YYNGEE. Trimming removed 0 bases from V and 10 bases from J; junction bases left unmatched: 2. The CDR3 covers 14 residues. DNA for the CDR3: TGTGCCAGCAGCGTAGGGGGACTAGCGGAGGAGCTGTTTTTT. Translation gives CASSVGGLAEELFF.

J is TRBJ1-6 and V is TRBV28; TRBD1 might be the D (6 bases). V lost 5 bases to trimming and J lost 0 bases, with 14 bases between them. Germline V gene data show CDR1 as MDHEN and CDR2 as SYDVKM. The CDR3 has 17 amino acids. The CDR3 DNA follows: TGTGCCAGCAGTCTCTACAGGGCAACCTCCTATAATTCACCCCTCCACTTT. It encodes CASSLYRATSYNSPLHF. Full variable domain (outside the CDR3, taken from reference TRBV28 and TRBJ1-6): DVKVTQSSRYLVKRTGEKVFLECVQDMDHENMFWYRQDPGLGLRLIYFSYDVKMKEKGDIPEGYSVSREKKERFSLILESASTNQTSMYLCASSLYRATSYNSPLHFGNGTRLTVT.

The chain has TRBV6-2 or TRBV6-3 and TRBJ2-5; no definite D call. This CDR3 spans 15 amino acids. V was shortened by 6 bases and J by 2 bases, with 16 bases between the two germline ends. In germline, CDR1 is MNHEY, CDR2 SVGEGT. CDR3 sequence: CASSIIAPLQETQYF. In nucleotides, the CDR3 is TGTGCCAGCAGCATCATAGCCCCCCTTCAAGAGACCCAGTACTTC.

This clone was counted a single time. This CDR3 is CASTMLGSGNTDTQYF. The CDR3, as DNA: TGTGCCAGCACCATGCTTGGTAGCGGGAACACAGATACGCAGTATTTT. The genes are TRBV27 and TRBJ2-3; 8 bases are a match to TRBD2. Germline V gives CDR1 MNHEY, CDR2 SMNVEV (reference sequence). V lost 7 bases to trimming and J lost 2 bases; unmatched junction nucleotides: 11. The CDR3 loop spans 16 amino acids.

The genes are TRBV5-5 and TRBJ1-5, with 7 bases that match TRBD1. CDR1 SGHKS and CDR2 YYEKEE come from the germline V gene (reference sequence). The CDR3 consists of 16 residues. V gave up 0 bases and J gave up 5 bases; unmatched junction bases: 8. DNA for the CDR3: TGTGCCAGCAGCTTGGGGGGACAGTGGGGATATCAGCCCCAGCATTTT. Amino acids: CASSLGGQWGYQPQHF. The complete variable domain, with remaining parts taken from reference TRBV5-5 and TRBJ1-5, reads DAGVTQSPTHLIKTRGQQVTLRCSPISGHKSVSWYQQVLGQGPQFIFQYYEKEERGRGNFPDRFSARQFPNYSSELNVNALLLGDSALYLCASSLGGQWGYQPQHFGDGTRLSIL.

The V gene is TRBV15, the J gene TRBJ1-4; weak D call: TRBD1 (5 bases). Germline assignment: CDR1 LNHNV and CDR2 YYDKDF (reference sequence). The CDR3 has 15 residues. Trimming took off 0 bases at V and 1 base at J, with 6 bases between the two ends. The CDR3 DNA reads as TGTGCCACCAGCAGAGATACAGGAACTAATGAAAAACTGTTTTTT. Translated: CATSRDTGTNEKLFF.

A single count supports this clone. The CDR3 nucleotides read TGTGCCAGCAGTCGACTAGCGGGGGACCAAGAGACCCAGTACTTC. This gives the protein CASSRLAGDQETQYF. The rearrangement links TRBV6-5 to TRBJ2-5, with TRBD2 matching over 12 bases. The germline CDR1 and CDR2 sequences are MNHEY and SVGAGI. The length of the CDR3 is 15 residues. Trimming cost V 5 bases and J 0 bases; bases outside gene matches: 1.

The chain uses TRBV4-3 and TRBJ2-7; D assignment may be TRBD1 or TRBD2 (6 bases each). V was shortened by 4 bases and J by 3 bases, with 16 bases between the two germline ends. The germline V gene encodes CDR1 LGHNA and CDR2 YSLEER. The CDR3 consists of 15 residues. CDR3 in DNA: TGCGCCAGCAGCCCAAGGGGGGAGGCTAGCTACGAGCAGTACTTC. Residues: CASSPRGEASYEQYF.

The V call is TRBV7-2, the J call TRBJ2-3; D is possibly TRBD1 or TRBD2 (5 bases each). V lost 9 bases to trimming and J lost 2 bases, with 15 bases between them. The CDR3 contains 14 residues. From germline, CDR1 is SGHTA and CDR2 FQGNSA. DNA for the CDR3: TGTGCCAGGGGGAGTTTGGACAACACAGATACGCAGTATTTT. Translation: CARGSLDNTDTQYF.

The chain couples TRBV30 to TRBJ1-1; no clear D. Trimming left V 0 bases short and J 6 bases short, with 8 bases between. CDR3 length equals 12 residues. Germline V gene sequence: CDR1 GTSNPN, CDR2 SVGIG (reference sequence). The CDR3 bases are TGTGCCTGGAGTGTACTCAGCTCTGAAGCTTTCTTT. It codes for CAWSVLSSEAFF.

The chain has TRBV6-5 and TRBJ1-3, with D perhaps TRBD1 (5 bases). Trimming left V 6 bases short and J 0 bases short, with 12 bases between. Germline V gene lookup returns CDR1 MNHEY and CDR2 SVGAGI. The length of the CDR3 is 15 residues. The CDR3 coding sequence is TGTGCCAGCAGGCGGGACGGTTCCTCTGGAAACACCATATATTTT. Its protein is CASRRDGSSGNTIYF.

This clone was found a few times. The CDR3 sequence is CASTPGRDQPQHF. The CDR3 nucleotides read TGTGCCAGCACCCCGGGGCGCGATCAGCCCCAGCATTTT. V usage is TRBV7-9 and J usage is TRBJ1-5; maybe TRBD1 (5 bases). CDR3 length: 13 residues. In germline, CDR1 is SEHNR, CDR2 FQNEAQ (reference sequence). V shed 7 bases and J shed 5 bases, with 12 bases lying between them. Complete variable domain (other parts from reference TRBV7-9 and TRBJ1-5): DTGVSQNPRHKITKRGQNVTFRCDPISEHNRLYWYRQTLGQGPEFLTYFQNEAQLEKSRLLSDRFSAERPKGSFSTLEIQRTEQGDSAMYLCASTPGRDQPQHFGDGTRLSIL.

The chain recombines TRBV7-3 with TRBJ2-1; D not resolved. Looked up from germline, CDR1 is SGHTA and CDR2 is FQGTGA. The CDR3 is 15 residues long. V lost 0 bases, J lost 5 bases, and 11 bases lay in between. In DNA, the CDR3 is TGTGCCAGCAGCTTAACGAGGCTAGATAACAATGAGCAGTTCTTC. It translates to CASSLTRLDNNEQFF.

V usage is TRBV25-1 and J usage is TRBJ2-7; D possibly corresponds to TRBD1 (5 bases). The germline V gene has CDR1 MGHDK and CDR2 SYGVNS. The CDR3 runs 14 residues. The germline V and J ends were trimmed by 2 bases and 3 bases, with 11 bases remaining between them. CDR3 sequence: CASSETTGYYEQYF. DNA for the CDR3: TGTGCCAGCAGTGAAACTACAGGTTACTACGAGCAGTACTTC.

The gene calls are TRBV27 and TRBJ2-7, with 13 nucleotides matching TRBD2. With V trimmed by 4 bases and J by 7 bases, 4 bases remained unmatched. The germline CDR1 and CDR2 sequences are MNHEY and SMNVEV (reference sequence). This CDR3 is 14 amino acids long. The CDR3 here is CASSSGLAGVEQYF. The CDR3 DNA reads as TGTGCCAGCAGTTCTGGACTAGCGGGAGTGGAGCAGTACTTC.

This clone was seen only once. CDR3 residues: CASSLVRELFF. The DNA of the CDR3 is TGTGCCAGCAGCTTAGTACGGGAGCTGTTTTTT. V gene TRBV11-2 combines with J gene TRBJ2-2; no clear D gene. The germline CDR1 and CDR2 sequences are SGHAT and FQNNGV. This CDR3 has 11 amino acids. Trimming pared 1 base from V and 9 bases from J, leaving 3 bases between.

The chain employs TRBV5-1 and TRBJ2-2; the D gene is possibly TRBD1 (7 bases). Germline-derived CDR1 and CDR2 are SGHRS and YFSETQ. The V gene lost 0 bases and the J gene lost 2 bases, with 17 bases spanning the gap. The CDR3 runs 18 residues. The CDR3 here is CASSLARGDRRNTGELFF. Written as DNA, the CDR3 is TGCGCCAGCAGCTTGGCCAGGGGGGACAGAAGAAACACCGGGGAGCTGTTTTTT. Full variable domain (remainder filled in from reference TRBV5-1 and TRBJ2-2): KAGVTQTPRYLIKTRGQQVTLSCSPISGHRSVSWYQQTPGQGLQFLFEYFSETQRNKGNFPGRFSGRQFSNSRSEMNVSTLELGDSALYLCASSLARGDRRNTGELFFGEGSRLTVL.

The chain is built from TRBV5-6 and TRBJ1-4, with 9 bases that match TRBD1. There are 15 residues in the CDR3. J lost 7 bases, V lost 4 bases, and 8 bases had no gene match. CDR1 is SGHDT and CDR2 is YYEEEE in the germline V gene. DNA for the CDR3: TGTGCCAGCAGCGCCCGGACAGGGGATTTTGAAAAACTGTTTTTT. Its translation is CASSARTGDFEKLFF.

The chain combines TRBV7-8 with TRBJ1-1, with a tentative D call TRBD1 (5 bases). The CDR3 has 13 amino acids. V lost 5 bases and J lost 11, with 18 bases in between. Germline loops: CDR1 SGHVS, CDR2 FQNEAQ. The CDR3 DNA reads TGTGCCAGCAGCGGAGACTCAGGGATGCGTGCTTTCTTT. This gives the protein CASSGDSGMRAFF. The full variable domain, its missing parts supplied by reference TRBV7-8 and TRBJ1-1, is GAGVSQSPRYKVAKRGQDVALRCDPISGHVSLFWYQQALGQGPEFLTYFQNEAQLDKSGLPSDRFFAERPEGSVSTLKIQRTQQEDSAVYLCASSGDSGMRAFFGQGTRLTVV.

The J gene is TRBJ2-1, the V gene TRBV5-4, with D unclear. Per the germline V gene, CDR1 is SGHNT and CDR2 is YYREEE (reference sequence). The CDR3 length is 15 residues. Trimming removed 4 bases at V and 4 bases at J, with 15 bases between. CDR3 bases: TGTGCCAGCAGCGTGGACCCAGTCCCTTACAATGAGCAGTTCTTC. Protein product: CASSVDPVPYNEQFF.

V and J are TRBV9 and TRBJ2-3; D perhaps matches TRBD2 (6 bases). The V gene's germline CDR1 is SGDLS and CDR2 YYNGEE. V was pared by 0 bases and J by 2 bases, with 13 bases between. The CDR3 contains 16 residues. The chain's CDR3 is CASSVGLGGYTDTQYF. CDR3 DNA: TGTGCCAGCAGCGTAGGACTAGGAGGTTACACAGATACGCAGTATTTT.

The chain carries TRBV28 and TRBJ1-4; D might be TRBD1 (5 bases). The CDR3 consists of 14 residues. The germline V gene encodes CDR1 MDHEN and CDR2 SYDVKM. V lost 8 bases, J lost 3 bases, and 13 bases lay in between. CDR3 DNA: TGTGCCAGCTACCCCGGGGCCTCTAATGAAAAACTGTTTTTT. It yields the protein CASYPGASNEKLFF.

The chain joins TRBV5-1 to TRBJ1-3, with D unresolved. Trimming left V 1 base short and J 4 bases short, with 6 bases between. CDR3 length: 13 amino acids. Germline assignment: CDR1 SGHRS and CDR2 YFSETQ. The CDR3 loop reads CASSLYWGNTIYF. The CDR3 DNA reads TGCGCCAGCAGCTTGTACTGGGGAAACACCATATATTTT.